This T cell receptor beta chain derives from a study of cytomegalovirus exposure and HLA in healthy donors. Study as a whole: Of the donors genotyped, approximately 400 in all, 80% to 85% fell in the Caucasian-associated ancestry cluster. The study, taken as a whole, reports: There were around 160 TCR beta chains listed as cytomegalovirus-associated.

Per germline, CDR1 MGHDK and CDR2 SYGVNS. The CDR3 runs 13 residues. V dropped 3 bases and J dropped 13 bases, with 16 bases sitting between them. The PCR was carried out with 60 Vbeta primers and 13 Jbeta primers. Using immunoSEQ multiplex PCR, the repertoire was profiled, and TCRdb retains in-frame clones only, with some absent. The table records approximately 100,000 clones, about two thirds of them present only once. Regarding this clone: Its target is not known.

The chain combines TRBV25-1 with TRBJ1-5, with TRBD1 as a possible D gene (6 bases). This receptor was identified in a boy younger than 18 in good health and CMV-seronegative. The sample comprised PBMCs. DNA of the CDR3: TGTGCCAGCAGTGAGTACCCAGGGGCCCCTCAGCATTTT. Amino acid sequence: CASSEYPGAPQHF.